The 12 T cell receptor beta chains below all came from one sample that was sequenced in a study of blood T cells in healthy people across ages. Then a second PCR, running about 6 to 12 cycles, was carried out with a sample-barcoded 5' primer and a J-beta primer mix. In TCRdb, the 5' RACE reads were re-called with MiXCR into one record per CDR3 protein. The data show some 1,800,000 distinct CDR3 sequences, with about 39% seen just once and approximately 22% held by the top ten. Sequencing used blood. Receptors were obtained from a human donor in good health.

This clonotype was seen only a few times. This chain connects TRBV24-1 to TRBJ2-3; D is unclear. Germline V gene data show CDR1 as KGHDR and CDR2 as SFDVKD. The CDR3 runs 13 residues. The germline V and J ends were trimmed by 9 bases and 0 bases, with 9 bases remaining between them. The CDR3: CATSEASTDTQYF. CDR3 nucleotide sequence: TGTGCCACCTCCGAAGCTAGCACAGATACGCAGTATTTT.

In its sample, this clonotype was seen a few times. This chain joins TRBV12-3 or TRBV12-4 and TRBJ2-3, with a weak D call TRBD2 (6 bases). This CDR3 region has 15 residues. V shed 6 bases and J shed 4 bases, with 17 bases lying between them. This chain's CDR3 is CASRPTGTPSDTQYF. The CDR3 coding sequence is TGTGCCAGCAGACCGACCGGGACTCCTTCAGATACGCAGTATTTT.

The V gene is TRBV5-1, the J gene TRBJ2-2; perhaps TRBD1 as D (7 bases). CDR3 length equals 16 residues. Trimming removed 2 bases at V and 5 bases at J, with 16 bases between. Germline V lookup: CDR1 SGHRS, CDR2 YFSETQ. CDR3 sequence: CASSFLEGAATGELFF. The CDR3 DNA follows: TGCGCCAGCAGCTTCCTGGAGGGGGCTGCGACCGGGGAGCTGTTTTTT.

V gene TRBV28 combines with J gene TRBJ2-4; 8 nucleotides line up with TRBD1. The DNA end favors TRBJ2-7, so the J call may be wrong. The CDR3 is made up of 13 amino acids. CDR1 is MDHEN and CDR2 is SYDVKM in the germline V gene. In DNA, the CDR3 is TGTGCCAGCATCCCGACAGGGGTCTACGAGCAGTACTTC. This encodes CASIPTGVYEQYF.

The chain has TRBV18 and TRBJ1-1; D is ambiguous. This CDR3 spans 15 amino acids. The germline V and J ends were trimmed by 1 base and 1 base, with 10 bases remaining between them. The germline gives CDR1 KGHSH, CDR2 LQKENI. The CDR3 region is CASSPLPAENTEAFF. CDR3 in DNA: TGTGCCAGCTCACCACTGCCGGCAGAGAACACTGAAGCTTTCTTT.

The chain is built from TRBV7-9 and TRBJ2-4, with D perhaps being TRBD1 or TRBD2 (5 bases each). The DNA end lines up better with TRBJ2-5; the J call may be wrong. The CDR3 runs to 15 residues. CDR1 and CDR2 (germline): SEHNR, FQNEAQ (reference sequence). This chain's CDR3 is CASSNTAGTSETQYF. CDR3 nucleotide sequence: TGTGCCAGCAGCAACACCGCAGGGACCTCAGAGACCCAGTACTTC.

The CDR3 spells CASSDSQGANEKLFF. The CDR3 DNA follows: TGTGCCAGCAGCGACTCACAGGGCGCTAATGAAAAACTGTTTTTT. The chain carries TRBV2 and TRBJ1-4, with a weak D call TRBD1 (6 bases). Germline assignment: CDR1 SNHLY and CDR2 FYNNEI. CDR3 length: 15 amino acids. V was shortened by 6 bases and J by 3 bases, with 14 bases between the two germline ends.

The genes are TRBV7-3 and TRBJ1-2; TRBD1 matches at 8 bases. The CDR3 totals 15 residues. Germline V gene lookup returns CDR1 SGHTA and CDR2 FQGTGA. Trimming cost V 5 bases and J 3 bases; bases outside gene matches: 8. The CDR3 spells CASSPQTGEDYGYTF. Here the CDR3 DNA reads TGTGCCAGCAGCCCCCAGACAGGGGAGGACTATGGCTACACCTTC.

CDR3 region: CASSYSSGTSHYEQYF. CDR3 sequence (DNA): TGTGCCAGCAGTTACTCTTCCGGGACTAGTCATTACGAGCAGTACTTC. This chain connects TRBV6-5 to TRBJ2-7; 8 nucleotides match TRBD2. V lost 0 bases to trimming and J lost 4 bases; unmatched junction nucleotides: 8. Germline CDR1 and CDR2: MNHEY and SVGAGI. The CDR3 length is 16 residues.

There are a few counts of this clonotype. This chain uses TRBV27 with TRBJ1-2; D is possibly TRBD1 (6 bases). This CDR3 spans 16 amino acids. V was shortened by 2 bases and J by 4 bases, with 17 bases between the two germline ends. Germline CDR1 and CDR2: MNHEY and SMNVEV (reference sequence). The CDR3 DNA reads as TGTGCCAGCAGTTTAAACCCCGGTTCGGGGGCCTATGGCTACACCTTC. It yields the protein CASSLNPGSGAYGYTF.

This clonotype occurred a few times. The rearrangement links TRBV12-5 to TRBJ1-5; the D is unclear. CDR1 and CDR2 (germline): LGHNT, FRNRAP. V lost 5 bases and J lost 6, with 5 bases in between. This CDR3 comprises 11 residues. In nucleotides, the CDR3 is TGTGCTAGTGGTCCGGGTCAGCCCCAGCATTTT. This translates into CASGPGQPQHF.

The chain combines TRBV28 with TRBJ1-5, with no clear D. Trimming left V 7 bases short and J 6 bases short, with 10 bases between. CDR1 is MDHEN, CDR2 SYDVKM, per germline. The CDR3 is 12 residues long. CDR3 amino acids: CASTEGFQPQHF. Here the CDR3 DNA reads TGTGCCAGCACTGAGGGCTTTCAGCCCCAGCATTTT. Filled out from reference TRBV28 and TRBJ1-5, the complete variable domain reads DVKVTQSSRYLVKRTGEKVFLECVQDMDHENMFWYRQDPGLGLRLIYFSYDVKMKEKGDIPEGYSVSREKKERFSLILESASTNQTSMYLCASTEGFQPQHFGDGTRLSIL.